The TCR beta chain under discussion was sequenced for a study of cytomegalovirus exposure and HLA in healthy donors. Study context: Drawn from HLA-typed donors, tens of millions of unique TCRs were held in an early data release. Findings and caveats of the study: Later analysis found that TCR beta chains associated with HLA were more clonally expanded than other, equally common chains. In presence/absence analyses, roughly uniform sequencing depth across donors was assumed.

Concerning this clone itself: Its antigen is currently unknown.

Primers included in the PCR were 60 Vbeta and 13 Jbeta primers. This table comes from immunoSEQ multiplex PCR, and its TCRdb copy is limited to in-frame clones, with some not included. The profile shows approximately 110,000 clones, about four fifths of them singletons. The germline gives CDR1 SGDLS, CDR2 YYNGEE. With 0 bases removed from V and 0 bases from J, the gap between germline ends came to 11 bases. The CDR3 has 16 amino acids. The rearrangement links TRBV9 to TRBJ2-3, with D perhaps TRBD2 (7 bases). This clonotype originated in a woman aged 30 to 39 in good health and CMV-seronegative. Sequencing used PBMCs. DNA of the CDR3: TGTGCCAGCAGCGTAGGGGGAGGGACAAGCACAGATACGCAGTATTTT. Translating it yields CASSVGGGTSTDTQYF.